Reported below is one T cell receptor beta chain. This clonotype was seen ten or more times. Its target antigen remains unknown. The input lacks base qualities; no much larger clone sits a single base away. Instrument on record: Illumina HiSeq 2500. Quantitative 5'-RACE with molecular barcodes was used to prepare TCR beta libraries. In the source study's methods: Disease-linked TCR variants were identified with a new computational method built on a probabilistic model of VDJ rearrangement. TCRdb ran its own pipeline on the public reads, namely fastp trimming at Q25 and MiXCR clone calling, and kept in-frame beta chains. Under each unique CDR3 protein, matching rows form one entry showing the most common genes and DNA. The V and J calls reflect TCRdb's pipeline rather than the authors' work. The sample has around 210,000 distinct CDR3 sequences on record, approximately 8.4% of them singletons. Roughly 4.9% of the sample lies in the top ten.

These data belong to a study of CD8 T cells in ankylosing spondylitis (dated by TCRdb to the late 2010s). At the level of the whole study: T cell receptor beta repertoires were profiled in healthy donors and ankylosing spondylitis patients so that disease-linked TCR variants could be found. The whole study cohort included some 100 healthy donors and roughly 24 ankylosing spondylitis patients. Peripheral blood was sampled, and synovial fluid was also collected from ankylosing spondylitis patients.

Broader findings and caveats from the paper: Blood from ankylosing spondylitis patients appeared to be characterized by a TCR beta motif made up of under 10 highly homologous amino acid variants. Some of the motif variants had been reported before in the synovial fluid and blood of reactive arthritis patients, a finding that suggests common disease-initiation mechanisms. The disease-linked clones had a CD8+ phenotype and were found at relatively low frequencies in peripheral blood. The disease-linked clones were reported to be significantly enriched in matched synovial fluid samples from ankylosing spondylitis patients.

From the cysteine through the phenylalanine, the CDR3 covers 20 amino acids. This entry keeps only the CDR3 DNA: 60 bases, framed from base 1. V ends up 3 bases short and J 2 bases short, with an unmatched junction base count of 17. CDR1 MDHEN and CDR2 SYDVKM were looked up in the germline V gene. This TCR came from a female donor with ankylosing spondylitis or in good health (not recorded which). The chain uses TRBV28 and TRBJ2-1, and 9 junction bases match TRBD1. What was sequenced was blood, either unsorted or a sorted T cell fraction (not recorded which). Here is the DNA: TGTGCCAGCAGTTTTCTCCCGGGACAGGGACAGCCTGGGGCCTACAATGAGCAGTTCTTC. It codes for CASSFLPGQGQPGAYNEQFF. The CDR3 plus the reference TRBV28 and TRBJ2-1 genes for the other parts give the full variable domain: DVKVTQSSRYLVKRTGEKVFLECVQDMDHENMFWYRQDPGLGLRLIYFSYDVKMKEKGDIPEGYSVSREKKERFSLILESASTNQTSMYLCASSFLPGQGQPGAYNEQFFGPGTRLTVL.